Presented here are 20 T cell receptor beta chains from one specimen sequenced in a study of T cell changes during pregnancy in multiple sclerosis (dated by TCRdb to the late 2010s). Receptors were amplified or captured by the immunoSEQ multiplex PCR assay. TCRdb took over this immuneACCESS table, retaining in-frame rearrangements with V and J assigned. Such tables are incomplete; in checked studies, under half of the missing clones stem from an unresolved V gene, and the remainder is unexplained. The sample table contains 81,000 or so clones; only one count was recorded for about 90% of them. 3% to 4.5% of the sample is in the top ten clones. The starting material was PBMCs, obtained in the first trimester of pregnancy. The source is a female donor in good health, serving as a control in a pregnancy study. Some clones in this sample may be carry-over from other donors' samples.

The V and J genes are TRBV11-2 and TRBJ2-1; 9 nucleotides match TRBD1. V dropped 4 bases and J dropped 7; count of bases not matched to a gene: 8. Germline CDR1 is SGHAT and CDR2 is FQNNGV. This CDR3 spans 15 amino acids. For the CDR3, the DNA is TGTGCCAGCAGCTCCGGGACAGGGTTTTATAATGAGCAGTTCTTC. Translating gives CASSSGTGFYNEQFF.

The chain links TRBV29-1 to TRBJ1-4; D may be TRBD1 (5 bases). Germline CDR1 and CDR2: SQVTM and ANQGSEA. Trimming stripped 8 bases from V and 8 bases from J, with 21 bases between. The CDR3 is made up of 14 amino acids. This CDR3 is CSSSGTVLGEKLFF. The CDR3 DNA is TGCAGCTCTAGCGGGACCGTTCTAGGGGAAAAACTGTTTTTT.

This chain connects TRBV5-1 to TRBJ2-3; D is ambiguous. The CDR3 contains 14 residues. V lost 4 bases to trimming and J lost 2 bases, with 11 bases between them. Germline CDR1 is SGHRS and CDR2 is YFSETQ. The CDR3: CASSQATDTDTQYF. CDR3 nucleotides: TGCGCCAGCAGCCAGGCCACAGACACAGATACGCAGTATTTT.

The chain carries TRBV7-2 and TRBJ2-2; possibly TRBD2 for D (5 bases). The CDR3 runs to 13 residues. CDR1 SGHTA and CDR2 FQGNSA come from the germline V gene. The V end lost 5 bases, the J end lost 5 bases, and 9 bases lay between the germline ends. This chain's CDR3 is CASSVTSTGELFF. CDR3 sequence (DNA): TGTGCCAGCAGCGTAACTAGTACCGGGGAGCTGTTTTTT.

This sequence joins TRBV11-2 and TRBJ2-7, with 7 bases that match TRBD1. There are 14 residues in the CDR3. Trimming took 5 bases from V and 1 from J; bases not matched to a gene: 5. The germline CDR1 and CDR2 sequences are SGHAT and FQNNGV. CDR3 bases: TGTGCCAGCAGCAGCCGGGACAGTTCCTACGAGCAGTACTTC. It codes for CASSSRDSSYEQYF.

The chain employs TRBV10-3 and TRBJ2-1; TRBD1 matches at 10 bases. CDR1 is ENHRY, CDR2 SYGVKD, per germline. The CDR3 is 14 amino acids. V lost 2 bases, J lost 10 bases, and 5 bases stayed unmatched. CDR3 region: CAISEGQGVGEQFF. The CDR3, as DNA: TGTGCCATCAGTGAGGGACAGGGGGTCGGCGAGCAGTTCTTC.

The rearrangement links TRBV5-6 to TRBJ2-5; 9 nucleotides line up with TRBD1. V was clipped by 0 bases and J by 4 bases; unmatched bases: 4. Germline V gives CDR1 SGHDT, CDR2 YYEEEE. The CDR3 consists of 15 residues. The CDR3 nucleotides read TGTGCCAGCAGCTTGGGACAGGGGGTTTTAGAGACCCAGTACTTC. Protein: CASSLGQGVLETQYF.

The chain is built from TRBV4-2 and TRBJ2-7; TRBD1 agrees at 9 bases. Germline CDR1 is LGHNA and CDR2 is YNFKEQ. CDR3 length: 16 amino acids. The ends lost 4 bases at V and 6 bases at J; junction bases unmatched: 13. DNA of the CDR3: TGTGCCAGCAGCCGATCCTGGCGGGACAGGGTGGGCGAGCAGTACTTC. It translates to CASSRSWRDRVGEQYF.

The J gene is TRBJ2-2, the V gene TRBV19; TRBD2 is a possible D gene (6 bases). Germline CDR1 and CDR2: LNHDA and SQIVND (reference sequence). This CDR3 has 12 amino acids. The ends were cut back, 7 bases at V and 5 bases at J, with 8 bases in the middle. This chain's CDR3 is CASKAGTGELFF. For the CDR3, the DNA is TGTGCCAGTAAAGCGGGTACCGGGGAGCTGTTTTTT.

This rearrangement joins TRBV7-2 to TRBJ2-2, with 15 bases fitting TRBD2. The J segment lost 4 bases and the V segment lost 5 bases, leaving 8 bases of the junction unmatched. The CDR3 loop spans 18 amino acids. CDR1 is SGHTA, CDR2 FQGNSA, per germline. Here the CDR3 DNA reads TGTGCCAGCAGCCCCGAGGGACTAGCGGGAGGTGGCACCGGGGAGCTGTTTTTT. The encoded protein is CASSPEGLAGGGTGELFF. Drawing the rest from reference TRBV7-2 and TRBJ2-2, the complete variable domain is GAGVSQSPSNKVTEKGKDVELRCDPISGHTALYWYRQSLGQGLEFLIYFQGNSAPDKSGLPSDRFSAERTGGSVSTLTIQRTQQEDSAVYLCASSPEGLAGGGTGELFFGEGSRLTVL.

This clone was counted once. The CDR3 here is CSVIRQGDGYTF. The DNA of the CDR3 is TGCAGCGTTATCCGACAGGGGGATGGCTACACCTTC. V gene TRBV29-1 combines with J gene TRBJ1-2, with 9 bases matching TRBD1. The CDR3 loop spans 12 amino acids. Germline V gene data show CDR1 as SQVTM and CDR2 as ANQGSEA. The junction had 4 bases not matched to a gene; V was cut back by 5 bases and J by 6 bases.

This clone was detected only once. The junction differs from germline at one of its ends, possibly a read error. The genes are TRBV5-1 and TRBJ2-1; the match to TRBD2 covers 13 bases. Per germline, CDR1 SGHRS and CDR2 YFSETQ. CDR3 length: 16 residues. In DNA form, the CDR3 reads TGCGCCAGCAGCAGGACTAGCGGGGGCGCTACCAATCAGCAGTTCTTC. Its protein is CASSRTSGGATNQQFF.

This rearrangement joins TRBV5-8 to TRBJ2-7; tentatively, D is TRBD1 (5 bases). This CDR3 region has 14 residues. V was shortened by 0 bases and J by 3 bases, with 10 bases between the two germline ends. Germline loops: CDR1 SGHTS, CDR2 YDEGEE. This CDR3 reads CASSLGQGVYEQYF. DNA for the CDR3: TGTGCCAGCAGCTTGGGTCAGGGTGTCTACGAGCAGTACTTC.

V is TRBV10-3 and J is TRBJ2-1; possible D gene TRBD2, 6 bases. V lost 3 bases and J 1 base, leaving 7 bases between the germline ends. The CDR3 runs to 14 residues. CDR1 and CDR2 from the germline V gene are ENHRY and SYGVKD. The CDR3 DNA sequence: TGTGCCATCAGTGACGCGGGGTCCTACAATGAGCAGTTCTTC. Its protein is CAISDAGSYNEQFF.

The chain links TRBV10-1 to TRBJ2-7; unclear D gene. The CDR3 runs 14 residues. CDR1 is WNHNN, CDR2 SYGVQD, per germline (reference sequence). V lost 5 bases and J lost 0, with 11 bases in between. The CDR3 coding sequence is TGCGCCAGCAGTAAAACTGAAGTCTCCTACGAGCAGTACTTC. This sequence encodes CASSKTEVSYEQYF.

The rearrangement uses TRBV6-5 and TRBJ2-5; maybe TRBD1 (6 bases). V was clipped by 5 bases and J by 1 base, with 11 bases between them. Germline CDR1 and CDR2: MNHEY and SVGAGI. The CDR3 sequence is 14 residues long. In DNA form, the CDR3 reads TGTGCCAGCAGTCCAACAGGGTTCCAAGAGACCCAGTACTTC. It translates to CASSPTGFQETQYF.

This rearrangement joins TRBV2 to TRBJ2-1; 12 bases fit TRBD2. This CDR3 has 15 residues. Losses at the gene ends were 9 bases for V and 8 bases for J; bases not matched to a gene: 11. Germline V CDR1 and CDR2: SNHLY, FYNNEI. CDR3 amino acids: CASSTSGGLGDEQFF. CDR3 coding DNA: TGTGCCAGTTCGACTAGCGGGGGCTTGGGGGATGAGCAGTTCTTC. Combining the CDR3 with reference TRBV2 and TRBJ2-1 gives the whole variable domain EPEVTQTPSHQVTQMGQEVILRCVPISNHLYFYWYRQILGQKVEFLVSFYNNEISEKSEIFDDQFSVERPDGSNFTLKIRSTKLEDSAMYFCASSTSGGLGDEQFFGPGTRLTVL.

The chain is built from TRBV5-1 and TRBJ1-2; 7 positions agree with TRBD1. The length of the CDR3 is 13 residues. Looked up from germline, CDR1 is SGHRS and CDR2 is YFSETQ. The junction had 3 bases not matched to a gene; V was cut back by 0 bases and J by 7 bases. For the CDR3, the DNA is TGCGCCAGCAGCTTGGGGGGGACAGCTGGCTACACCTTC. Translating gives CASSLGGTAGYTF.

The chain recombines TRBV21-1 with TRBJ2-3; the DNA was not compared with TRBD2, the D call given in the table. TRBV21-1 is deemed a pseudogene. This CDR3 region has 17 residues. The CDR3 sequence is CASSLGEAKSGTDTQYF. CDR3 sequence (DNA): TGTGCCAGCAGCCTAGGGGAGGCGAAGTCCGGCACAGATACGCAGTATTTT.

The rearrangement joins TRBV25-1 to TRBJ1-1; D may be TRBD1 (5 bases). Trimming left V 6 bases short and J 1 base short, with 12 bases between. Germline V gives CDR1 MGHDK, CDR2 SYGVNS. This CDR3 comprises 14 residues. In nucleotides, the CDR3 is TGTGCCAGCAGAAGTGAGACAGCGAACACTGAAGCTTTCTTT. Residues: CASRSETANTEAFF.